This record covers a single TCR beta chain. Its antigen is as yet unknown. PCR amplification relied on 60 Vbeta primers (plus 13 Jbeta primers). Sequencing used immunoSEQ multiplex PCR; TCRdb keeps in-frame clones, though not all of them. Among hundreds of thousands of clones listed, about 89% were seen once. These data belong to a study of cytomegalovirus exposure and HLA in healthy donors. About the research overall: Sequencing of around 200 million T cells in an earlier analysis found 90 million to 120 million unique TCR beta sequences. As released early, the data held some 80 million unique TCRs from HLA-typed donors. Notes on the study in general: In an earlier analysis, about 87% or about 30%: the productive usage of most TCR beta V segments. The CMV antigen specificity of a few CMV-associated chains was confirmed through in vitro analysis.

Deletions cut 0 bases from V and 7 bases from J, with 13 bases between. The length of the CDR3 is 16 residues. The V gene's germline CDR1 is SNHLY and CDR2 FYNNEI. This TCR came from a woman aged 18 to 35 in good health and CMV-seronegative. Input material: PBMCs. The rearrangement uses TRBV2 and TRBJ1-6, with TRBD1 as a possible D gene (6 bases). The CDR3 nucleotides are TGTGCCAGCAGTGAAGCGCTCAGGGGATGGAATTCACCCCTCCACTTT. Its translation: CASSEALRGWNSPLHF. Drawing the rest from reference TRBV2 and TRBJ1-6, the complete variable domain is EPEVTQTPSHQVTQMGQEVILRCVPISNHLYFYWYRQILGQKVEFLVSFYNNEISEKSEIFDDQFSVERPDGSNFTLKIRSTKLEDSAMYFCASSEALRGWNSPLHFGNGTRLTVT.